The rows below give T cell receptor beta chains drawn from one sample of a study of blood T cell repertoires in COVID-19. This table comes from immunoSEQ multiplex PCR, and its TCRdb copy is limited to in-frame clones, with some not included. This table has approximately 240,000 clones, 84% appearing once. The sequenced material came from peripheral blood. The receptors were gathered from a middle-aged woman who had recovered from COVID-19. Each CDR3 is given with its conserved first and last residue. The order of the fields is clone size, D gene, J gene, V gene, CDR3 DNA, CDR3 protein. D genes are given only for firm matches. The size field is filled for only some rows; it gives once, few, many or a size class.

>.|TRBD1|TRBJ1-6|TRBV23-1
TGCGCCAGCAGTCAAGGGACAGGATATTTATGGAGCTCCTATAATTCACCCCTCCACTTT
CASSQGTGYLWSSYNSPLHF
>.|.|TRBJ2-1|TRBV6-1
TGTGCCAGCAGTGACGGGCGGGATGCGTTCTTC
CASSDGRDAFF
>once|.|TRBJ1-1|TRBV10-3
TGTGCCATCAGTCGCGGGGAGAACACTGAAGCTTTCTTT
CAISRGENTEAFF
>.|.|TRBJ1-4|TRBV24-1
TGTGCCACCAGTGGATCGGATGAAAAACTGTTTTTT
CATSGSDEKLFF
>.|.|TRBJ1-2|TRBV2
TGTGCCAGCCCTAGGGGTGACTATGGCTACACCTTC
CASPRGDYGYTF
>.|TRBD2|TRBJ2-5|TRBV11-3
TGTGCCAGCAGCTTAGAAGGAGGACTAGCGGGGGACTCCCCACCGACCCAGTACTTC
CASSLEGGLAGDSPPTQYF
>once|TRBD2|TRBJ2-5|TRBV18
TGTGCCAGCTCACCACGGGAGCGGGGGGAGACCCAGTACTTC
CASSPRERGETQYF
>.|TRBD1|TRBJ1-4|TRBV30
TGTGCCTGCCGAAAGGACAGGGTGGGGGAAAAACTGTTTTTT
CACRKDRVGEKLFF
>few|.|TRBJ1-5|TRBV29-1
TGCAGCGCCTCGCAAGGTGCTAGCGATCAGCCCCAGCATTTT
CSASQGASDQPQHF
>.|TRBD2|TRBJ2-1|TRBV11-3
TGTGCCAGCCAAGGGTGGGCTAGCGGGGGGTACAATGAGCAGTTCTTC
CASQGWASGGYNEQFF
>.|TRBD2|TRBJ2-1|TRBV4-1
TGCGCCAGCAGCCCGGGACTAGCGGGGGGACCCACCTACAATGAGCAGTTCTTC
CASSPGLAGGPTYNEQFF
>.|TRBD1|TRBJ1-4|TRBV4-3
TGCGCCAGCAGCCAAGTTGGGACAGGGGAGGAAAAACTGTTTTTT
CASSQVGTGEEKLFF
>.|.|TRBJ2-3|TRBV15
TGTGCCACCAGCCAGACAGTGGTAGATACGCAGTATTTT
CATSQTVVDTQYF
>.|.|TRBJ1-2|TRBV11-3
TGTGCCAGCAGCTTAGATCAGAAGGGGCTTCAGGGCTACACCTTC
CASSLDQKGLQGYTF
>few|TRBD2|TRBJ2-1|TRBV5-1
TGCGCCAGCAGCTCGCAACTAGCGGGGGCGTACAATGAGCAGTTCTTC
CASSSQLAGAYNEQFF
>.|.|TRBJ2-7|TRBV7-2
TGTGCCAGCAGCTTAGGGTCGGGCTCCTACGAGCAGTACTTC
CASSLGSGSYEQYF
>.|.|TRBJ1-5|TRBV6-2/TRBV6-3
TGTGCCAGCAGTTACCGGGACATAGTTGACCAGCCCCAGCATTTT
CASSYRDIVDQPQHF
>.|.|TRBJ2-5|TRBV7-2
TGTGCCAGCAGCTTCAGACAAGAGACCCAGTACTTC
CASSFRQETQYF
>once|TRBD2|TRBJ2-3|TRBV5-4
TGTGCCAGCAGCTTGGGCGGGACTAGCTCAGATACGCAGTATTTT
CASSLGGTSSDTQYF
>.|.|TRBJ1-5|TRBV19
TGTGCCAGTAGTACGACAGGTCAACAGCCCCAGCATTTT
CASSTTGQQPQHF
>.|.|TRBJ2-2|TRBV4-3
TGCGCCAGCAGCCAGTCCAGGGTGACCGGGGAGCTGTTTTTT
CASSQSRVTGELFF
>.|TRBD2|TRBJ2-3|TRBV7-2
TGTGCCAGCAGCCCCATCTGGCGGGAGGCTAGCACAGATACGCAGTATTTT
CASSPIWREASTDTQYF
>.|.|TRBJ1-6|TRBV4-2
TGTGCCAGCAGCGGAGCAGGGCTATCACCCCTCCACTTT
CASSGAGLSPLHF
>.|.|TRBJ2-3|TRBV10-3
TGTGCCATCAGTGAGTTTGGGGGCGACACAGATACGCAGTATTTT
CAISEFGGDTDTQYF
>.|.|TRBJ2-1|TRBV21-1
TGTGCCAGCAGTCTACAGGGTAGCGGGGGGGCGAAGAACAATGAGCAGTTCTTC
CASSLQGSGGAKNNEQFF
>.|TRBD1|TRBJ2-1|TRBV28
TGTGCCAGCCGGGACAGGGGTTCCAATGAGCAGTTCTTC
CASRDRGSNEQFF
>.|TRBD1|TRBJ1-4|TRBV7-9
TGTGCCAGCAGCACCACCTACAGGGGAACTAATGAAAAACTGTTTTTT
CASSTTYRGTNEKLFF
>.|.|TRBJ1-6|TRBV10-3
TGTGCCATCAGTGAGGGCAGGGGAAATTCACCCCTCCACTTT
CAISEGRGNSPLHF
>once|.|TRBJ2-6|TRBV7-9
TGTGCTAGCAGGGCCTCCGGGGCCAACGTCCTGACTTTC
CASRASGANVLTF
>.|TRBD1|TRBJ1-1|TRBV10-3
TGTGCCATCAGTGAGTCTCCAGGGGGTGAAACTGAAGCTTTCTTT
CAISESPGGETEAFF
>.|TRBD2|TRBJ2-1|TRBV2
TGTGCCAGCAGTCTAACACTAGCGGGGGAGTACAATGAGCAGTTCTTC
CASSLTLAGEYNEQFF
>.|.|TRBJ1-2|TRBV27
TGTGCCAGCAGTTTATCGGCAGGGCACTATGGCTACACCTTC
CASSLSAGHYGYTF
>.|.|TRBJ2-7|TRBV6-5
TGTGCCAGCAGTTACTCGAATGAGGGGGACGAGCAGTACTTC
CASSYSNEGDEQYF
>.|.|TRBJ2-2|TRBV6-5
TGTGCCAGCAGTTACTCGATATCAGGGGCCGGGGAGCTGTTTTTT
CASSYSISGAGELFF
>.|TRBD1|TRBJ1-2|TRBV5-1
TGCGCCAGCAGCTTGGATCAGGGGGCGCGTCTCGCTAATGGCTACACCTTC
CASSLDQGARLANGYTF
>.|.|TRBJ1-1|TRBV3-1/TRBV3-2
TGTGCCAGCAGCCAAGACTCCGGGGAACGGGCTTTCTTT
CASSQDSGERAFF
>.|TRBD1|TRBJ2-3|TRBV6-5
TGTGCCAGCAGTCGGACAGGGTGGGCAGATACGCAGTATTTT
CASSRTGWADTQYF
>once|TRBD1|TRBJ2-2|TRBV4-1
TGCGCCAGCAGCCAAGACGGGACAGGCTTCACCGGGGAGCTGTTTTTT
CASSQDGTGFTGELFF
>.|.|TRBJ1-5|TRBV6-5
TGTGCCAGCAGCCGGGTGCCGGATTTCAATCAGCCCCAGCATTTT
CASSRVPDFNQPQHF
>.|.|TRBJ1-3|TRBV6-5
TGTGCCAGCAGGCCGGGCCCTACGGGGGGAAACACCATATATTTT
CASRPGPTGGNTIYF